This TCR beta chain was found in a study of human T cells and chemical hapten exposure. Background on the study: Patients got weekly scalp diphenylcyclopropenone doses over the approximately 24-week study. General study points: Patch test score was positively correlated with the counts of TCRs that had expanded at PT1. Sensitizing to DPC left TCRs with a frequency above 1 in 1000 unaltered.

This clonotype was counted at least ten times. Antigen unknown. This CDR3 is built from 15 residues. Per germline, CDR1 MDHEN and CDR2 SYDVKM. V lost 6 bases and J 2 bases, leaving 17 bases between the germline ends. TCRdb reprocessed the RACE reads with MiXCR, giving one entry per CDR3 protein. This table holds approximately 400,000 distinct CDR3 sequences, 5.1% found once. Time point here: pre-sensitization, week 0. Treatment indicated: therapeutic diphenylcyclopropenone sensitization with weekly scalp DPC. V usage is TRBV28 and J usage is TRBJ2-7, with TRBD1 as a possible D gene (5 bases). Material: whole blood, obtained in connection with sensitization to the hapten diphenylcyclopropenone (DPC). The TCR originated in a woman in her fifties or sixties with alopecia areata. Some clones in this sample may be carry-over from other donors' samples. In nucleotides, the CDR3 is TGTGCCAGCAGCCCCTTGATGGGGCCAACCTACGAGCAGTACTTC. It codes for CASSPLMGPTYEQYF.